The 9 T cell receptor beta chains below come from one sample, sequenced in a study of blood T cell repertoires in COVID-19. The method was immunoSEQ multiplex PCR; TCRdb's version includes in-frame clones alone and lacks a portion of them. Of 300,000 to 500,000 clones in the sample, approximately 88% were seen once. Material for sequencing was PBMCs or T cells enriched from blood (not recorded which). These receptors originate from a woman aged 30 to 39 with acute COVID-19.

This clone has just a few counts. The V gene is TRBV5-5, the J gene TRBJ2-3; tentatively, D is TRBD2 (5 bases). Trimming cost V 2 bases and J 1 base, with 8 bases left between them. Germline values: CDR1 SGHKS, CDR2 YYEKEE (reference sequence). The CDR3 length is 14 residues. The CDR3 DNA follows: TGTGCCAGCAGCTTTTGGCGGGGCACAGATACGCAGTATTTT. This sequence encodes CASSFWRGTDTQYF.

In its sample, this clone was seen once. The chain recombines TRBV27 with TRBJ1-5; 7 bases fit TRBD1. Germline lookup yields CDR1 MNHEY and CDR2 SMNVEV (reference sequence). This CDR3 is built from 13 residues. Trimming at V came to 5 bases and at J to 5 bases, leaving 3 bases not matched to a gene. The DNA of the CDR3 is TGTGCCAGCAGTAAGGGACAGTATCAGCCCCAGCATTTT. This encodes CASSKGQYQPQHF.

CDR3 amino acids: CSVGTGVNTEAFF. The DNA of the CDR3 is TGCAGCGTCGGGACAGGGGTAAACACTGAAGCTTTCTTT. The chain carries TRBV29-1 and TRBJ1-1; TRBD1 matches 10 bases. V lost 6 bases, J lost 2 bases, and 3 bases stayed unmatched. The length of the CDR3 is 13 residues. Germline-derived CDR1 and CDR2 are SQVTM and ANQGSEA.

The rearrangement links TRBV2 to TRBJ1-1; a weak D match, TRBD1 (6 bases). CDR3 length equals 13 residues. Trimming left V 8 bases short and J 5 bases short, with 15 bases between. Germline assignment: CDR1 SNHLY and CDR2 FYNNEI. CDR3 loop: CASGTGFLTEAFF. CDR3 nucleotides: TGTGCCAGCGGTACAGGGTTTTTGACTGAAGCTTTCTTT.

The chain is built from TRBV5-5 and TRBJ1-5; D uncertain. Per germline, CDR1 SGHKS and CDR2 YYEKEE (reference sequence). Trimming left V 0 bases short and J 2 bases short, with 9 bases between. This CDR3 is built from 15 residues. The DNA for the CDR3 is TGTGCCAGCAGCTTGGGCGGGTCTGGCAATCAGCCCCAGCATTTT. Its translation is CASSLGGSGNQPQHF.

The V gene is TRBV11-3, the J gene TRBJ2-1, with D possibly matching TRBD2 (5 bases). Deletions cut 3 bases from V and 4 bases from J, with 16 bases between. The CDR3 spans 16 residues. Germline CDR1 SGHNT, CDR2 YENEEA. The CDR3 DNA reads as TGTGCCAGCAGCTTTGACCCCGGGATAATATACAATGAGCAGTTCTTC. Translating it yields CASSFDPGIIYNEQFF.

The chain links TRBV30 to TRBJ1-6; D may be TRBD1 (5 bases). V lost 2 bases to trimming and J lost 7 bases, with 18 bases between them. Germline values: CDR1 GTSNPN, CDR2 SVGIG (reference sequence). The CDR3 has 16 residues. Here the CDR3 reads CAWSPTGRGGNSPLHF. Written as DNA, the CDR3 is TGTGCCTGGAGTCCCACCGGGAGGGGCGGCAATTCACCCCTCCACTTT.

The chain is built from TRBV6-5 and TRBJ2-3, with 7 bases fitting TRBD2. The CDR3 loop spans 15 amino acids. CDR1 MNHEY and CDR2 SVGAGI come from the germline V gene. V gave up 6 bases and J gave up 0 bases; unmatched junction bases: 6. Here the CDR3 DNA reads TGTGCCAGCAGACTTCGGGGGGTTAGCACAGATACGCAGTATTTT. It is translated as CASRLRGVSTDTQYF.

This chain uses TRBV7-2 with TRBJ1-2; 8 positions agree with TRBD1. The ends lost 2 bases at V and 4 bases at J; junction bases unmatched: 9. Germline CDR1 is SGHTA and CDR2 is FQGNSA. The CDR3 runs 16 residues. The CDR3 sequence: CASSLRGTGLSYGYTF. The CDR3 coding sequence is TGTGCCAGCAGCTTAAGAGGGACAGGTTTATCCTATGGCTACACCTTC. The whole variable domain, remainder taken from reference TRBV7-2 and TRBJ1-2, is GAGVSQSPSNKVTEKGKDVELRCDPISGHTALYWYRQSLGQGLEFLIYFQGNSAPDKSGLPSDRFSAERTGGSVSTLTIQRTQQEDSAVYLCASSLRGTGLSYGYTFGSGTRLTVV.